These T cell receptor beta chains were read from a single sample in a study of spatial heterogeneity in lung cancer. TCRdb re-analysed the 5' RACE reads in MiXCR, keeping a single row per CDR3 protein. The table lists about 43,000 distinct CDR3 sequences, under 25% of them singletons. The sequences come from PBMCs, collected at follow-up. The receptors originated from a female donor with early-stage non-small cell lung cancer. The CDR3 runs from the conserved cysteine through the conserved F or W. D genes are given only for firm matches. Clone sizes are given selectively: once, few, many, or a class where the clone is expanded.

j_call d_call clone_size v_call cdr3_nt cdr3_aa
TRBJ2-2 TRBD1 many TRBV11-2 TGTGCCAGCAGCTCCCTTCGGACAGGGGGAAACACCGGGGAGCTGTTTTTT CASSSLRTGGNTGELFF
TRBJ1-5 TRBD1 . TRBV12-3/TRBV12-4 TGTGCCAGCAGGTTCGGGACAGGGGGCCATCAGCCCCAGCATTTT CASRFGTGGHQPQHF
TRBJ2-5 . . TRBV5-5 TGTGCCAGCAGCTTCAGGGGTACAGAGACCCAGTACTTC CASSFRGTETQYF
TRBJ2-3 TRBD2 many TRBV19 TGTGCCAGTAGTATAGTGAGCGGGATCGGCGAGGGTACGCAGTATTTT CASSIVSGIGEGTQYF
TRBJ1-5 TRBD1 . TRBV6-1 TGTGCCAGCAGCCCGACAGGGGACAATCAGCCCCAGCATTTT CASSPTGDNQPQHF
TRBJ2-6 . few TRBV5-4 TGTGCCAGCGGGTACTCTGGGGCCAACGTCCTGACTTTC CASGYSGANVLTF
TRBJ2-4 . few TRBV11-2 TGTGCCAGCAGCTTACAGGGGCGAGCGAACATTCAGTACTTC CASSLQGRANIQYF
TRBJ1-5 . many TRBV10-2 TGCGCCAGCAAGGACCCGGGCGTTGAGCAGCCCCAGCATTTT CASKDPGVEQPQHF
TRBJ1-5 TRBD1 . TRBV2 TGTGCCAGCAGTGAGAGACAGGGGGATCAGCCCCAGCATTTT CASSERQGDQPQHF
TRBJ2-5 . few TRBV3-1 TGTGCCAGCAGCCAAGATCGAACTAGACAGCACTTC CASSQDRTRQHF
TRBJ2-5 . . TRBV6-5 TGTGCCAGCATGTCTGGGAATCAAGAGACCCAGTACTTC CASMSGNQETQYF
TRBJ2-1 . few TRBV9 TGTGCCAGCAGCGTAGCCCCGGACAGCCTCAATGAGCAGTTCTTC CASSVAPDSLNEQFF
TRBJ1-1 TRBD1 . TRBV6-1 TGTGCCAGCAGTCTGGGACAGGGGGTGGGCGCTTTCTTT CASSLGQGVGAFF
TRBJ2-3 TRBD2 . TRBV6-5 TGTGCCAGCAATTTTTTCAGCGGGGGTGAGGCAGATACGCAGTATTTT CASNFFSGGEADTQYF
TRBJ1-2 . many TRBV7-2 TGTGCCAGCAGCTTAGCTAGGACAGCGTCCAACTATGGCTACACCTTC CASSLARTASNYGYTF
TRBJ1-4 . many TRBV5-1 TGCGCCAGCAGCTTGGACGAACCAACTAATGAAAAACTGTTTTTT CASSLDEPTNEKLFF
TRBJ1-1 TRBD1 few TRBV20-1 TGCAGTGCTAGAAGTGGACAGGGCGAAACTGAAGCTTTCTTT CSARSGQGETEAFF
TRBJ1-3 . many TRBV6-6 TGTGCCAGCACCGCGCCCCAGGTGCATGGAAACACCATATATTTT CASTAPQVHGNTIYF
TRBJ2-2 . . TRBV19 TGTGCCAGTAGTATAGTTCCGACGAACACCGGGGAGCTGTTTTTT CASSIVPTNTGELFF
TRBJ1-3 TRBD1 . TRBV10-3 TGTGCCATCGGAGGACAGGGGGCCGATGGAAACACCATATATTTT CAIGGQGADGNTIYF
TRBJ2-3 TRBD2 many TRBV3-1 TGTGCCAGCAGCCATGGGACTAAGGATACGCAGTATTTT CASSHGTKDTQYF
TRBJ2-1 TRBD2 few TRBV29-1 TGCAGCGTTGAAGGGCGGGAGGGAGATGAGCAGTTCTTC CSVEGREGDEQFF
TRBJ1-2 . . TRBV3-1 TGTGCCAGCAGCCAAGACCAGGCAGCTAACTATGGCTACACCTTC CASSQDQAANYGYTF
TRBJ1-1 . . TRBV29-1 TGCAGCGTGCGGGACGGCGGGAACACTGAAGCTTTCTTT CSVRDGGNTEAFF
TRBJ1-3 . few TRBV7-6 TGTGCCAGCGGGTCGTGGGGGGGCTCTGGAAACACCATATATTTT CASGSWGGSGNTIYF
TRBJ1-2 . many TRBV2 TGTGCCAGCAATGAGGACAGAGCTAACTATGGCTACACCTTC CASNEDRANYGYTF
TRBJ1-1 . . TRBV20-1 TGCAGTGCTAGGGGACTTAGAGGGAACACTGAAGCTTTCTTT CSARGLRGNTEAFF
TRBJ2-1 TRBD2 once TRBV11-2 TGTGCCAGCAATCGGGGGGTTCGGGCCCACAATGAGCAGTTCTTC CASNRGVRAHNEQFF
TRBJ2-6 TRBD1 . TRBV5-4 TGTGCCAGCATGCCGGGACAGGCGGACGCCAACGTCCTGACTTTC CASMPGQADANVLTF
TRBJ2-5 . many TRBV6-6 TGTGCCAGCAGCTGGGACTACCAAGAGACCCAGTACTTC CASSWDYQETQYF
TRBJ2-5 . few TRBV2 TGTGCCAGCACCTTAGTTGAGACCCAGTACTTC CASTLVETQYF
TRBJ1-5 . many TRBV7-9 TGTGCCAGCAGCCTAACCAGGGCCCAGCCCCAGCATTTT CASSLTRAQPQHF
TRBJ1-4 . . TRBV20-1 TGCAGTGCTATAAGCTGGGGAGATGAAAAACTGTTTTTT CSAISWGDEKLFF
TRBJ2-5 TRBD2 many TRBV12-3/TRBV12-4 TGTGCCAGCAGTTTCCGAAGCGGGACCATGGAGACCCAGTACTTC CASSFRSGTMETQYF
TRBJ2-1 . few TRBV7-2 TGTGCCAGCAGCCCGACGGGACTGTACAATGAGCAGTTCTTC CASSPTGLYNEQFF
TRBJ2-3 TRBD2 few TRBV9 TGTGCCAGCAGCGCCCGGGGAGGGACTGAAGATACGCAGTATTTT CASSARGGTEDTQYF
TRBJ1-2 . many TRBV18 TGTGCCAGCTCACCGGAATCGGTGGAAGTCTACACCTTC CASSPESVEVYTF
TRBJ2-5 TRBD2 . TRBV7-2 TGTGCCAGCAGACGGAATGGGGGGGGGATCCAAGAGACCCAGTACTTC CASRRNGGGIQETQYF
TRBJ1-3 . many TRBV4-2 TGTGCCAGCAGCCAAGAAAGAGAGACAGGACTCTCTGGAAACACCATATATTTT CASSQERETGLSGNTIYF
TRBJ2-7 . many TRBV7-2 TGTGCCAGCAGCTTATTTCGCTATCTCCGCTACGAGCAGTACTTC CASSLFRYLRYEQYF
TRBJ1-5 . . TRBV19 TGTGCCAGTAGTATACGGGACGGCAATCAGCCCCAGCATTTT CASSIRDGNQPQHF
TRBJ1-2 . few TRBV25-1 TGTGCCAGCAGGGCACCCTCGAACGGCTATGGCTACACCTTC CASRAPSNGYGYTF
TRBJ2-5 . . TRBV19 TGTGCCAGTAGTACAGGATTGGTTGTCCAAGAGACCCAGTACTTC CASSTGLVVQETQYF
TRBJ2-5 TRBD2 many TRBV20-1 TGCAGTGCAGAAGCGGGGACTAGCGGGGTTGTAGAGACCCAGTACTTC CSAEAGTSGVVETQYF